These 10 T cell receptor beta chains share one sample of origin, sequenced in a study of T cell changes during pregnancy in multiple sclerosis. The protocol was immunoSEQ multiplex PCR, while the TCRdb copy is restricted to in-frame clones and leaves out a portion. The sample gives about 75,000 clones, about 94% of which show up once; approximately 0.15% is in the top ten. The starting material was CD4+ T cells from peripheral blood mononuclear cells, obtained after pregnancy. The receptors were sampled from a female donor with multiple sclerosis, enrolled in a pregnancy study.

The V and J genes are TRBV18 and TRBJ2-5; unclear D gene. V was cut by 1 base and J by 5 bases, with 11 bases left in between. Germline lookup yields CDR1 KGHSH and CDR2 LQKENI. The CDR3 runs 14 residues. Here the CDR3 DNA reads TGTGCCAGCTCACCACTGAGCGCTGCGGAGACCCAGTACTTC. Its protein is CASSPLSAAETQYF.

This rearrangement joins TRBV10-3 to TRBJ2-2; 11 bases fit TRBD1. CDR1 and CDR2 (germline): ENHRY, SYGVKD. This CDR3 has 15 amino acids. After removal of 6 bases from V and 4 bases from J, the junction contained 4 bases not matched to a gene. Written as DNA, the CDR3 is TGTGCCATCAGAACCGGGACAGGGGGCACCGGGGAGCTGTTTTTT. Translation: CAIRTGTGGTGELFF.

The chain couples TRBV2 to TRBJ2-3; possible D gene TRBD2, 6 bases. The CDR3 extends over 18 amino acids. V lost 1 base and J lost 1, with 18 bases in between. Germline CDR1 and CDR2: SNHLY and FYNNEI. CDR3 coding DNA: TGTGCCAGCAGTGAAGACTGGTGGCTAGCGCGAGGCACAGATACGCAGTATTTT. Its protein product is CASSEDWWLARGTDTQYF.

CDR3 protein: CASSIERSVGTQYF. The CDR3 DNA is TGTGCCAGTAGTATAGAGCGGAGCGTCGGGACCCAGTACTTC. The chain carries TRBV19 and TRBJ2-5; no definite D call. This CDR3 has 14 amino acids. V was cut by 0 bases and J by 7 bases, with 12 bases left in between. The germline CDR1 and CDR2 sequences are LNHDA and SQIVND (reference sequence).

This rearrangement joins TRBV5-6 to TRBJ2-3; 7 bases map to TRBD2. The V segment lost 4 bases and the J segment 7 bases; nucleotides outside the gene matches: 18. CDR3 length: 17 amino acids. Looked up from germline, CDR1 is SGHDT and CDR2 is YYEEEE. The CDR3 spells CASSDPGPSGASHTQYF. CDR3 sequence (DNA): TGTGCCAGCAGCGATCCCGGGCCTAGCGGAGCAAGCCATACGCAGTATTTT.

The rearrangement links TRBV7-6 to TRBJ2-1; maybe TRBD1 (6 bases). CDR3 length equals 15 residues. Trimming removed 6 bases from V and 5 bases from J, with 17 bases in between. The V gene's germline CDR1 is SGHVS and CDR2 FNYEAQ. CDR3 coding DNA: TGTGCCAGCAGGGACAGTATAACCCTTAACAATGAGCAGTTCTTC. Translating gives CASRDSITLNNEQFF.

The rearrangement joins TRBV10-3 to TRBJ1-1; D is unresolved. V was clipped by 2 bases and J by 4 bases, with 8 bases between them. Germline V gives CDR1 ENHRY, CDR2 SYGVKD. The CDR3 runs to 13 residues. CDR3 sequence reads: CAISEETGTEAFF. CDR3 nucleotides: TGTGCCATCAGTGAGGAGACGGGCACTGAAGCTTTCTTT.

V and J are TRBV6-5 and TRBJ2-7; TRBD2 matches 9 bases. V lost 6 bases and J lost 4; bases outside the gene matches: 7. The germline V gene encodes CDR1 MNHEY and CDR2 SVGAGI. The CDR3 totals 14 residues. CDR3 DNA: TGTGCCAGCAGCGAGAGCGGGAGGAGATACGAGCAGTACTTC. This translates into CASSESGRRYEQYF.

This chain joins TRBV9 and TRBJ1-1; D perhaps matches TRBD1 (5 bases). Germline lookup yields CDR1 SGDLS and CDR2 YYNGEE. The CDR3 totals 14 residues. V was trimmed by 4 bases and J by 5 bases, leaving 15 bases between them. The CDR3 DNA follows: TGTGCCAGCAGCCCGGGCCCCAGGGATACTGAAGCTTTCTTT. It encodes CASSPGPRDTEAFF.

V gene TRBV5-4 combines with J gene TRBJ2-1, with TRBD2 identical over 14 bases. J lost 5 bases, V lost 5 bases, and 9 bases had no gene match. This CDR3 has 17 amino acids. CDR1 and CDR2 from the germline V gene are SGHNT and YYREEE (reference sequence). CDR3 bases: TGTGCCAGCAGAACCGGGACTAGCGGGAGCGCCCACAATGAGCAGTTCTTC. It codes for CASRTGTSGSAHNEQFF.